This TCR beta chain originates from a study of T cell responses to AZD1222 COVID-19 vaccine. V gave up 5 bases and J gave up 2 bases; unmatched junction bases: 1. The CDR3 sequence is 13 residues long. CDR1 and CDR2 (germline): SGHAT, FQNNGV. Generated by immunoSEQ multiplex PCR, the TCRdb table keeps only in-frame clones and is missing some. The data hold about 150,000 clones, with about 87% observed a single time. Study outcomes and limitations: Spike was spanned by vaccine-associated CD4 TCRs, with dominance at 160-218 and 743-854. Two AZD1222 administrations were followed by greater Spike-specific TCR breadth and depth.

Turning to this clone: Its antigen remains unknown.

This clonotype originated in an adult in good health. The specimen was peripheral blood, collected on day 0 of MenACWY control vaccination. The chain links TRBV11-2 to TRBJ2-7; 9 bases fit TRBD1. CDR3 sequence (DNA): TGTGCCAGCAGCCGGGACAGGGCCTACGAGCAGTACTTC. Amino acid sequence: CASSRDRAYEQYF.